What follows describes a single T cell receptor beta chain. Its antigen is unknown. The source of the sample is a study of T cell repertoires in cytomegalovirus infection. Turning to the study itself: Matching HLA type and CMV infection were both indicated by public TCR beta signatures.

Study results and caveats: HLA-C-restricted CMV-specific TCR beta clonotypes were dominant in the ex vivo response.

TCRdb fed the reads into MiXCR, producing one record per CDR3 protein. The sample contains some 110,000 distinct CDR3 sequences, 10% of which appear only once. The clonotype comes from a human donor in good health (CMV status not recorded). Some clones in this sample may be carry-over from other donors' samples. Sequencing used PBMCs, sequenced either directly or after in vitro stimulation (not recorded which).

CDR3 DNA: TGCGCCAGCAGCCTCGGGACTAGCGGGACCACAGATACGCAGTATTTT. Protein: CASSLGTSGTTDTQYF. This sequence joins TRBV4-3 and TRBJ2-3; 13 bases are shared with TRBD2. Trimming took 4 bases from V and 2 from J; bases not matched to a gene: 3. Per the germline V gene, CDR1 is LGHNA and CDR2 is YSLEER. This CDR3 is built from 16 residues.